This TCR beta chain was identified in a study of T cell repertoires in cytomegalovirus infection. Study context: Recently identified HLA-C-restricted CMV epitopes were used, and well-studied HLA-B-restricted CMV epitopes were used as well. Whole-study results and caveats: Frequencies of public TCR beta families were cumulated, and this identified carriers of CMV plus the relevant HLA.

Turning to this clonotype: What it binds is unknown.

CDR1 and CDR2 (germline): SGHRS, YFSETQ. The CDR3 spans 16 residues. The trim removed 4 bases at V and 5 bases at J, leaving 14 bases unmatched. TCRdb processed the reads anew with MiXCR; each CDR3 protein has one entry. The top ten clones hold 45% to 65% of a sample with some 120,000 distinct CDR3 sequences, around 32% of them seen once. The source is a human donor in good health (CMV status not recorded). Some clones in this sample may be carry-over from other donors' samples. Source: CD8+ T cells from cultured PBMCs, taken from culture after CMV antigen stimulation. This chain connects TRBV5-1 to TRBJ2-5; 7 nucleotides align to TRBD1. The CDR3 reads CASSLSPNPRGETQYF. CDR3 nucleotides: TGCGCCAGCAGCCTTTCACCAAACCCCAGGGGGGAGACCCAGTACTTC. The full variable domain, completed using reference TRBV5-1 and TRBJ2-5, is KAGVTQTPRYLIKTRGQQVTLSCSPISGHRSVSWYQQTPGQGLQFLFEYFSETQRNKGNFPGRFSGRQFSNSRSEMNVSTLELGDSALYLCASSLSPNPRGETQYFGPGTRLLVL.